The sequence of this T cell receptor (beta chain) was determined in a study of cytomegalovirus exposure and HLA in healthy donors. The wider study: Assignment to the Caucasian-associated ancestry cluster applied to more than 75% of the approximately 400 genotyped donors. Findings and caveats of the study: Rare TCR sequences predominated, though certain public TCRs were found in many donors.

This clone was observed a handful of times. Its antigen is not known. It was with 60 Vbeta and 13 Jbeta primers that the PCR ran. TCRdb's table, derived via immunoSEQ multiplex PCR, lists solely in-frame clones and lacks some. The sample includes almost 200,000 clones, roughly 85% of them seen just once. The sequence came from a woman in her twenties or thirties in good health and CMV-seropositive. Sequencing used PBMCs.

CDR3 coding DNA: TGTGCCAGCAGCAGAATTTCGTACAGGGAAGAAAAACTGTTTTTT. Residues: CASSRISYREEKLFF. The rearrangement links TRBV11-2 to TRBJ1-4; a weak D match, TRBD1 (6 bases). The length of the CDR3 is 15 residues. V lost 5 bases and J 8 bases, leaving 18 bases between the germline ends. CDR1 is SGHAT and CDR2 is FQNNGV in the germline V gene. Looking up the rest from reference TRBV11-2 and TRBJ1-4 gives the full variable domain: EAGVAQSPRYKIIEKRQSVAFWCNPISGHATLYWYQQILGQGPKLLIQFQNNGVVDDSQLPKDRFSAERLKGVDSTLKIQPAKLEDSAVYLCASSRISYREEKLFFGSGTQLSVL.